Below, 4 T cell receptor beta chains from the same sample are listed, as sequenced in a study of a mutant IDH1 vaccine in newly diagnosed glioma. The method was immunoSEQ multiplex PCR; TCRdb's version includes in-frame clones alone and lacks a portion of them. Of 30,000 to 40,000 clones in the sample, roughly four fifths are singletons; the top ten hold 24%. The antigens these receptors bind are not known. Time point described: week 5, during vaccination. Doses of 300 ug of mutant IDH1 20-mer peptide were given with topical imiquimod. The source material was PBMCs, sampled from a glioma patient whose treatment included an IDH1 peptide vaccine. Receptors were obtained from a man aged 25-40 years with glioma.

This clone was seen just once. V usage is TRBV7-9 and J usage is TRBJ2-7; TRBD1 agrees at 8 bases. Germline V gene lookup returns CDR1 SEHNR and CDR2 FQNEAQ (reference sequence). There are 16 residues in the CDR3. V was clipped by 0 bases and J by 2 bases; unmatched bases: 6. The CDR3 nucleotides are TGTGCCAGCAGCTTAGCACCGGGACAGGCAACCTACGAGCAGTACTTC. Translation: CASSLAPGQATYEQYF.

The chain couples TRBV5-4 to TRBJ2-7; D could derive from TRBD1 or TRBD2 (5 bases each). CDR3 length: 16 amino acids. CDR1 is SGHNT and CDR2 is YYREEE in the germline V gene (reference sequence). V was pared by 0 bases and J by 0 bases, with 13 bases between. CDR3 in amino acids: CASSLGIAGSSYEQYF. DNA of the CDR3: TGTGCCAGCAGCTTGGGTATAGCAGGGAGCTCCTACGAGCAGTACTTC.

The gene calls are TRBV7-8 and TRBJ2-7, with D tentatively TRBD2 (6 bases). Germline V CDR1 and CDR2: SGHVS, FQNEAQ. The CDR3 has 13 residues. V dropped 3 bases and J dropped 7 bases, with 13 bases sitting between them. The DNA for the CDR3 is TGTGCCAGCAGCTTGTCCCGCGGGACTGAGCAGTACTTC. Its translation is CASSLSRGTEQYF.

This clone appeared once. The chain employs TRBV5-4 and TRBJ1-1, with TRBD1 matching 11 bases. Per the germline V gene, CDR1 is SGHNT and CDR2 is YYREEE (reference sequence). The J segment lost 4 bases and the V segment lost 7 bases, leaving 12 bases of the junction unmatched. This CDR3 is built from 16 residues. As DNA, the CDR3 is TGTGCCAGCGCACCGGGACAGGGGGTTCCGGGCACTGAAGCTTTCTTT. Its translation is CASAPGQGVPGTEAFF.